Following are 8 T cell receptor beta chains from one sample sequenced in a study of cytomegalovirus exposure and HLA in healthy donors. Primers for the PCR totalled 60 Vbeta and 13 Jbeta. TCRdb keeps only in-frame clones here, not all; method: immunoSEQ multiplex PCR. The table shows about 160,000 clones, with roughly two thirds occurring only once. The sample was PBMCs. The receptors originated from a woman in her twenties or thirties in good health and CMV-seronegative.

The chain uses TRBV5-1 and TRBJ1-1; a possible D gene is TRBD1 (5 bases). From germline, CDR1 is SGHRS and CDR2 YFSETQ. Trimming stripped 1 base from V and 2 bases from J, with 12 bases between. The CDR3 runs 15 residues. CDR3 coding DNA: TGCGCCAGCAGCTTGTCGGGGGGTGGAAACACTGAAGCTTTCTTT. This encodes CASSLSGGGNTEAFF.

This clone was recorded once. This chain uses TRBV7-2 with TRBJ1-2; the match to TRBD1 covers 8 bases. V gave up 2 bases and J gave up 5 bases; unmatched junction bases: 7. This CDR3 is built from 15 residues. Germline loops: CDR1 SGHTA, CDR2 FQGNSA. The CDR3 protein is CASSLSTGEFYGYTF. CDR3 sequence (DNA): TGTGCCAGCAGCTTATCGACAGGGGAATTTTATGGCTACACCTTC.

The rearrangement joins TRBV5-4 to TRBJ2-3; possibly TRBD1 for D (5 bases). Germline CDR1 SGHNT, CDR2 YYREEE (reference sequence). Trimming pared 0 bases from V and 4 bases from J, leaving 15 bases between. The CDR3 has 16 amino acids. CDR3 loop: CASSLVGRDFSDTQYF. DNA of the CDR3: TGTGCCAGCAGCTTGGTTGGCAGGGATTTTTCAGATACGCAGTATTTT.

This clone was picked up a small number of times. This rearrangement joins TRBV7-2 to TRBJ2-7; 8 bases agree with TRBD1. Germline CDR1 and CDR2: SGHTA and FQGNSA. V trimming: 5 bases; J trimming: 1 base; junction bases outside the gene matches: 4. The CDR3 loop spans 14 amino acids. The chain's CDR3 is CASSPDRESYEQYF. The CDR3 DNA sequence: TGTGCCAGCAGCCCGGACAGGGAGTCCTACGAGCAGTACTTC.

This clone was counted a few times. This chain links TRBV7-9 with TRBJ2-5; 9 nucleotides agree with TRBD1. V lost 5 bases to trimming and J lost 2 bases; unmatched junction nucleotides: 6. The CDR3 has 15 amino acids. Looked up from germline, CDR1 is SEHNR and CDR2 is FQNEAQ (reference sequence). CDR3 nucleotides: TGTGCCAGCAGCGGAAGGGACAGGGAACAAGAGACCCAGTACTTC. Encoded protein: CASSGRDREQETQYF.

The V gene is TRBV6-4, the J gene TRBJ2-1; D unclear. CDR3 size: 12 residues. Looked up from germline, CDR1 is MRHNA and CDR2 is SNTAGT. V was trimmed by 0 bases and J by 7 bases, leaving 4 bases between them. The CDR3, as DNA: TGTGCCAGCAGTGACTCCGGGAATGAGCAGTTCTTC. This encodes CASSDSGNEQFF.

This clone was observed a handful of times. This chain joins TRBV18 and TRBJ2-7; possible D gene TRBD2, 6 bases. Looked up from germline, CDR1 is KGHSH and CDR2 is LQKENI. Deletions cut 4 bases from V and 4 bases from J, with 20 bases between. The CDR3 extends over 16 amino acids. For the CDR3, the DNA is TGTGCCAGCTCACTCACTGGACTACGAGGGGTTTACGAGCAGTACTTC. Protein: CASSLTGLRGVYEQYF. Drawing the rest from reference TRBV18 and TRBJ2-7, the complete variable domain is NAGVMQNPRHLVRRRGQEARLRCSPMKGHSHVYWYRQLPEEGLKFMVYLQKENIIDESGMPKERFSAEFPKEGPSILRIQQVVRGDSAAYFCASSLTGLRGVYEQYFGPGTRLTVT.

The CDR3 sequence is CASINRGGELFF. Here the CDR3 DNA reads TGTGCCAGCATTAACAGGGGCGGGGAGCTGTTTTTT. V is TRBV6-6 and J is TRBJ2-2; 7 bases fit TRBD1. The CDR3 is made up of 12 amino acids. CDR1 MNHNY and CDR2 SVGAGI come from the germline V gene (reference sequence). V lost 7 bases to trimming and J lost 7 bases; unmatched junction nucleotides: 3.